A single sample gave rise to the 11 T cell receptor beta chains below, sequenced in a study of PD-1 blockade in classical Hodgkin lymphoma. The table came from immunoSEQ multiplex PCR; TCRdb's copy has only in-frame clones and leaves some out. The table has around 30,000 clones, roughly 89% seen once. Time point in this sample: newly diagnosed, previously untreated cHL patient sample. CD4+ T cells were purified from thawed PBMCs by magnetic negative selection. Sequenced material: CD4+ T cells from blood. Receptor source: a human donor with classical Hodgkin lymphoma.

This sequence joins TRBV7-2 and TRBJ2-7; D is possibly TRBD1 or TRBD2 (5 bases each). This CDR3 region has 14 residues. Germline CDR1 and CDR2: SGHTA and FQGNSA. The V and J ends lost 2 bases and 5 bases respectively, with 13 bases between them. For the CDR3, the DNA is TGTGCCAGCAGCTTATTAGGCAGGGACGACGAGCAGTACTTC. It encodes CASSLLGRDDEQYF.

This chain connects TRBV9 to TRBJ1-6, with 9 bases identical to TRBD1. The CDR3 spans 18 residues. The J segment lost 1 base and the V segment lost 6 bases, leaving 11 bases of the junction unmatched. Germline CDR1 reads SGDLS; CDR2 reads YYNGEE. The CDR3 sequence: CASNRDRERDSYNSPLHF. In nucleotides, the CDR3 is TGTGCCAGCAACCGGGACAGGGAAAGAGATTCCTATAATTCACCCCTCCACTTT.

The genes are TRBV7-9 and TRBJ2-7, with a possible D match to TRBD2 (6 bases). This CDR3 contains 16 residues. V was clipped by 5 bases and J by 5 bases, with 22 bases between them. The germline V gene encodes CDR1 SEHNR and CDR2 FQNEAQ (reference sequence). The DNA for the CDR3 is TGTGCCAGCAGCCAAGGGCAGGGAGGTTCAGTCAACGAGCAGTACTTC. Amino acid sequence: CASSQGQGGSVNEQYF.

This clone has only one observation. The chain joins TRBV7-9 to TRBJ1-4; 7 nucleotides agree with TRBD1. Germline loops: CDR1 SEHNR, CDR2 FQNEAQ (reference sequence). Losses at the gene ends were 7 bases for V and 4 bases for J; bases not matched to a gene: 9. The CDR3 covers 15 residues. The CDR3 loop is CASTFGTDYNEKLFF. The CDR3 DNA follows: TGTGCCAGCACCTTTGGGACAGACTATAATGAAAAACTGTTTTTT.

The chain links TRBV5-1 to TRBJ1-2; D remains ambiguous. The germline CDR1 and CDR2 sequences are SGHRS and YFSETQ. The CDR3 length is 13 residues. V shed 5 bases and J shed 4 bases, with 12 bases lying between them. The CDR3 DNA sequence: TGCGCCAGCAGTTCCGGACGGACCTATGGCTACACCTTC. This sequence encodes CASSSGRTYGYTF.

The gene calls are TRBV27 and TRBJ1-1; 11 bases are a match to TRBD1. Unmatched junction bases numbered 11, after V lost 6 bases and J lost 8 bases. The CDR3 covers 15 residues. The germline V gene encodes CDR1 MNHEY and CDR2 SMNVEV (reference sequence). The CDR3 DNA reads TGTGCCAGCAGGCCTCCGGGACAGGGGGGCAGAGAAGCTTTCTTT. This codes for CASRPPGQGGREAFF.

V usage is TRBV23-1 and J usage is TRBJ1-1; no reliable D call. TRBV23-1 is annotated as an ORF whose role is uncertain. This CDR3 contains 14 residues. Trimming shortened V by 0 bases and J by 1 base, and 6 bases separated the two germline ends. The CDR3 bases are TGCGCCAGCAGTCAATCGAGGCCGAACACTGAAGCTTTCTTT. It is translated as CASSQSRPNTEAFF.

CDR3 in amino acids: CASRLEGGGYTF. Here the CDR3 DNA reads TGTGCCAGCAGGCTGGAGGGAGGCGGCTACACCTTC. This chain uses TRBV2 with TRBJ1-2; D not resolved. Germline V lookup: CDR1 SNHLY, CDR2 FYNNEI. The CDR3 consists of 12 residues. With 6 bases removed from V and 8 bases from J, the gap between germline ends came to 13 bases.

The CDR3 here is CASGSRGEQFF. CDR3 in DNA: TGTGCTAGCGGGAGTCGGGGGGAGCAGTTCTTC. This chain connects TRBV12-5 to TRBJ2-1, with D possibly being TRBD2 (6 bases). From germline, CDR1 is LGHNT and CDR2 FRNRAP. Trimming left V 9 bases short and J 10 bases short, with 13 bases between. This CDR3 region has 11 residues.

This chain joins TRBV4-2 and TRBJ2-1; the D gene is possibly TRBD2 (5 bases). CDR3 length: 19 amino acids. V was cut by 1 base and J by 4 bases, with 23 bases left in between. Germline CDR1 and CDR2: LGHNA and YNFKEQ. The CDR3 spells CASSQVLGQRRSTYNEQFF. The CDR3 DNA reads as TGTGCCAGCAGCCAAGTGCTCGGGCAGCGGAGGAGTACATACAATGAGCAGTTCTTC.

This clone showed up just once. This rearrangement joins TRBV29-1 to TRBJ1-2; the D gene is possibly TRBD1 (5 bases). Germline V gene lookup returns CDR1 SQVTM and CDR2 ANQGSEA. CDR3 length: 15 amino acids. With 4 bases removed from V and 6 bases from J, the gap between germline ends came to 21 bases. CDR3 coding DNA: TGCAGCGTTGGGGGGAGGGCGGCGGCACGGAATGGCTACACCTTC. It yields the protein CSVGGRAAARNGYTF. The entire variable domain, with the rest obtained from reference TRBV29-1 and TRBJ1-2, is as follows: SAVISQKPSRDICQRGTSLTIQCQVDSQVTMMFWYRQQPGQSLTLIATANQGSEATYESGFVIDKFPISRPNLTFSTLTVSNMSPEDSSIYLCSVGGRAAARNGYTFGSGTRLTVV.